These 14 T cell receptor beta chains were sequenced from one sample in a study of CD8 T cells in ankylosing spondylitis. TCRdb re-analysed the 5' RACE reads in MiXCR, keeping a single row per CDR3 protein. The sample holds a few hundred thousand distinct CDR3 sequences; around 22% are singletons and the top ten take around 16%. Study results and limitations: Seven or eight highly homologous variants made up a TCR beta motif, and this motif appeared characteristic of ankylosing spondylitis blood.

These TCRs' antigens remain unknown. Sequencing was performed on blood, either unsorted or a sorted T cell fraction (not recorded which). These receptors originate from a male donor with ankylosing spondylitis.

In its sample, this clonotype is medium-sized. The chain uses TRBV15 and TRBJ2-2; 7 bases align to TRBD1. The CDR3 length is 15 residues. J gave up 1 base and V 6 bases, and 5 bases lay outside the gene matches. Per the germline V gene, CDR1 is LNHNV and CDR2 is YYDKDF (reference sequence). CDR3 sequence (DNA): TGTGCCACCAGAGTAGACAGGGAGAACACCGGGGAGCTGTTTTTT. Translating gives CATRVDRENTGELFF.

A few counts support this clonotype. The chain joins TRBV11-2 to TRBJ2-7; D is perhaps TRBD1 (5 bases). The CDR3 length is 14 residues. Germline V gene sequence: CDR1 SGHAT, CDR2 FQNNGV. Trimming took off 4 bases at V and 3 bases at J, with 13 bases between the two ends. The CDR3 DNA follows: TGTGCCAGCAGCTCCACAAGGACAAACTACGAGCAGTACTTC. Its protein product is CASSSTRTNYEQYF.

V usage is TRBV15 and J usage is TRBJ2-6; TRBD1 or TRBD2 may be the D gene (5 bases each). V was trimmed by 0 bases and J by 3 bases, leaving 12 bases between them. CDR3 size: 17 residues. From germline, CDR1 is LNHNV and CDR2 YYDKDF (reference sequence). CDR3 sequence: CATSRDLSGLGANVLTF. The CDR3 nucleotides read TGTGCCACCAGCAGAGATCTCTCGGGGCTTGGGGCCAACGTCCTGACTTTC.

The V and J genes are TRBV5-6 and TRBJ2-7, with D perhaps matching TRBD2 (5 bases). Germline V gene sequence: CDR1 SGHDT, CDR2 YYEEEE. The CDR3 has 15 residues. The V end lost 2 bases, the J end lost 5 bases, and 17 bases lay between the germline ends. CDR3 in DNA: TGTGCCAGCAGCTTTGAAGGACGAGGGTGGGACGAGCAGTACTTC. Its translation: CASSFEGRGWDEQYF.

This clonotype was counted only a few times. The chain carries TRBV20-1 and TRBJ2-3; 9 positions agree with TRBD1. This CDR3 has 14 amino acids. V dropped 6 bases and J dropped 6; count of bases not matched to a gene: 10. In germline, CDR1 is DFQATT, CDR2 SNEGSKA (reference sequence). The CDR3 nucleotides read TGCAGTGCAGAAACGGGACAGGGCTCCGATACGCAGTATTTT. This sequence encodes CSAETGQGSDTQYF.

This clonotype appeared a few times. The chain recombines TRBV4-1 with TRBJ2-3, with unresolved D. The ends were cut back, 0 bases at V and 0 bases at J, with 13 bases in the middle. The CDR3 totals 17 residues. Per the germline V gene, CDR1 is MGHRA and CDR2 is YSYEKL. The CDR3: CASSQEIRSESTDTQYF. The CDR3 DNA sequence: TGCGCCAGCAGCCAAGAAATCCGGAGCGAGAGCACAGATACGCAGTATTTT.

This clonotype was seen more than once but under ten times. This chain links TRBV29-1 with TRBJ2-3, with D perhaps TRBD1 or TRBD2 (6 bases each). CDR1 and CDR2 (germline): SQVTM, ANQGSEA. The V and J ends lost 1 base and 0 bases respectively, with 11 bases between them. The CDR3 length is 15 residues. The CDR3 sequence is CSVEGGASSTDTQYF. The DNA of the CDR3 is TGCAGCGTTGAAGGGGGGGCATCTAGCACAGATACGCAGTATTTT.

In DNA, the CDR3 is TGTGCCAGCAGCTTAACGCCGCCGGGACAGAACACTGAAGCTTTCTTT. Its translation is CASSLTPPGQNTEAFF. The V and J genes are TRBV7-3 and TRBJ1-1; TRBD1 might be the D (6 bases). The germline gives CDR1 SGHTA, CDR2 FQGTGA. V lost 0 bases and J lost 1, with 12 bases in between. CDR3 length equals 16 residues.

This clonotype was found a few times. The junction and the germline gene differ at one end; a read error may be behind it. The chain employs TRBV10-3 and TRBJ1-1; D perhaps matches TRBD1 (6 bases). The CDR3 runs to 13 residues. Germline V gene sequence: CDR1 ENHRY, CDR2 SYGVKD. The CDR3 region has the DNA TGTGCCATCAGCGGACAGCGGAACACTGAAGTTTTCTTT. This sequence encodes CAISGQRNTEVFF.

This clonotype was recorded a few times. This chain joins TRBV10-3 and TRBJ2-3; the D call may be TRBD1 or TRBD2 (6 bases each). The CDR3 has 15 amino acids. Per the germline V gene, CDR1 is ENHRY and CDR2 is SYGVKD. Deletions cut 10 bases from V and 1 base from J, with 18 bases between. The CDR3 sequence: CATQDQRGGTDTQYF. As DNA, the CDR3 is TGTGCCACCCAGGACCAAAGGGGGGGCACAGATACGCAGTATTTT.

This clonotype turned up a few times. The chain has TRBV4-2 and TRBJ1-4, with TRBD1 matching over 10 bases. The CDR3 consists of 14 residues. The ends lost 4 bases at V and 6 bases at J; junction bases unmatched: 2. Germline values: CDR1 LGHNA, CDR2 YNFKEQ. Here the CDR3 reads CASSRDRGDEKLFF. The CDR3 DNA reads TGTGCCAGCAGCCGGGACAGGGGAGATGAAAAACTGTTTTTT.

This clonotype occurred many times. The gene calls are TRBV29-1 and TRBJ2-5, with TRBD2 matching 8 bases. Germline assignment: CDR1 SQVTM and CDR2 ANQGSEA. J gave up 4 bases and V 3 bases, and 10 bases lay outside the gene matches. The CDR3 spans 15 residues. This chain's CDR3 is CSVELDGRGLETQYF. DNA for the CDR3: TGCAGCGTTGAGTTAGACGGGAGGGGTTTAGAGACCCAGTACTTC.

This clonotype was seen a few times. The J gene is TRBJ2-1, the V gene TRBV7-2, with 13 bases matching TRBD2. Per the germline V gene, CDR1 is SGHTA and CDR2 is FQGNSA. CDR3 length equals 16 residues. J lost 8 bases, V lost 5 bases, and 9 bases had no gene match. CDR3 nucleotide sequence: TGTGCCAGCAGCCCCCGGAGGACTAGCGGGAGATATGAGCAGTTCTTC. This codes for CASSPRRTSGRYEQFF.

The table lists this clonotype with a few counts. The V and J genes are TRBV4-1 and TRBJ2-2, with 15 bases aligning to TRBD2. V gave up 4 bases and J gave up 5 bases; unmatched junction bases: 11. In germline, CDR1 is MGHRA, CDR2 YSYEKL. The CDR3 runs to 19 residues. CDR3 residues: CASSPSGLAGGGGTGELFF. The CDR3 region has the DNA TGCGCCAGCAGCCCATCGGGACTAGCGGGAGGAGGGGGAACCGGGGAGCTGTTTTTT.